This entry concerns a single T cell receptor (beta chain). There is no known antigen for this receptor. Within one base of it there is no much larger clone, and no base qualities were kept. Interpreted using the paper, the time point label stands for: about 28 days (+/-7) after the second vaccine dose. The treatment or condition tag for this specimen amounts to: meningococcal conjugate vaccine given as trial control. The vaccinee samples were drawn from two UK trials, COV001 and COV002, one of which was a single-blind randomized controlled phase 2/3 trial testing AZD1222 (ChAdOx1 nCoV-19) in healthy adults. For TCRbeta chain sequencing, PBMC samples were collected from trial participants at day 0 and at day 28 after the second dose. The CDR3 regions of human TCRbeta chains were analyzed by immunosequencing. Under the source paper's analysis protocol: TCRs in the repertoires were matched against a reference library of SARS-CoV-2-specific TCRs that had been generated with the MIRA antigen-specificity platform. Breadth meant the fraction of unique TCRs that were SARS-CoV-2-associated, whereas depth meant the fraction of total T cells that were SARS-CoV-2-associated. Each spike-specific TCR was assigned to its reactive spike region and to a CD4 or CD8 class using the MIRA data. Log10-transformed breadth and depth values were compared by one-way ANOVA with Sidak's multiple comparisons tests. TCRdb carries this immuneACCESS record with in-frame sequences only. Its versions omit some clonotypes, under half of them owing to an unresolved V gene in the studies checked, with the rest unexplained. V and J calls and clone size are those listed in that table; D and trimming were worked out from the DNA. The sample table contains some 80,000 clones; only one count was recorded for about nine tenths of them. Of the sample, about 9% falls within the top ten clones.

The entry originates in a study of T cell responses to AZD1222 COVID-19 vaccine (dated by TCRdb to the early 2020s). Regarding the complete study: A total of around 240 trial participants underwent TCR sequencing, of whom 200 to 220 received two doses of AZD1222 and about 25 received two doses of the MenACWY control vaccine. Enrollment into the trials was organized by age into subgroups of 18-55, 56-69 and 70-plus years, and those subgroups contained approximately 160, 26 and 62 TCR-sequenced participants, respectively.

Overall study results and their limits: Epitopes outside the regions mutated in the B.1.351 and B.1.1.7 variants were reportedly recognized by nearly half of the unique spike-specific TCRs. Conclusions about previously exposed vaccinees were limited because only six or seven AZD1222 recipients were SARS-CoV-2 seropositive at baseline. Most participants were white British and females outnumbered males, and the authors suggested that clonal diversity may have been underestimated. No day 14 peak-response samples were available, so repertoires were characterized only after the peak T cell response. After two AZD1222 doses, spike-specific TCR breadth and depth were significantly higher than at day 0 and than in MenACWY recipients. In the small 56-69-year group, the increase in depth fell short of significance, most likely because of low power. CD4 TCRs associated with the vaccine covered the entire spike protein, and the dominant responses were in regions 160-218 and 743-854.

Deletion took 6 bases off V and 2 bases off J, with a span of 14 bases between the germline ends. The CDR3 contains 15 residues, cysteine and phenylalanine counted. The read is trimmed to its CDR3 DNA, 45 bases read in frame from base 1. According to the germline V gene, CDR1 reads MNHEY and CDR2 reads SVGAGI. The receptor was derived from an adult who received the MenACWY meningococcal vaccine as a control. This material consisted of peripheral blood, taken 28 days after the second dose of the MenACWY control vaccine. Here the chain combines TRBV6-5 and TRBJ1-5; no D segment can be confidently identified. The bases are TGTGCCAGCAGGAGCGACACCAATGGCAATCAGCCCCAGCATTTT. This is translated as CASRSDTNGNQPQHF.